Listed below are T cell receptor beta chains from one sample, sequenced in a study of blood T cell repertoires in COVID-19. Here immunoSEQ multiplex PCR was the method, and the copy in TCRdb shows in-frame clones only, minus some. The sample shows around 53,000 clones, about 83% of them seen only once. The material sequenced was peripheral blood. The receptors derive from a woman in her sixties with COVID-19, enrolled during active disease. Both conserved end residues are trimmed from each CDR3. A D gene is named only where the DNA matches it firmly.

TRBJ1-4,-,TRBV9,ASSPRGSNYEKLF
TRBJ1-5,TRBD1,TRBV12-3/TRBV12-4,ASSRTGGQPQH
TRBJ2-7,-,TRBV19,ASSIIYLEQY
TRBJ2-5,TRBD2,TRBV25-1,ASSEWTSGIQETQY
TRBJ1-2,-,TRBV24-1,ATSDPLVHGYT
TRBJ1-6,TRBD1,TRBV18,ASSPRDSVLNSPLH
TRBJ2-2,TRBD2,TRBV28,ASSLPTASGGDTGELF
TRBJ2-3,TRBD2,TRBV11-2,ASSPGLAGVDTQY
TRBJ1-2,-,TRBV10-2,ASSESSDRRRGYT
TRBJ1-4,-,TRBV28,ASMVTNEKLF
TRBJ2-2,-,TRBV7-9,ASSFGRAGRITGELF
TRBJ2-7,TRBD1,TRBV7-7,ASSYGQGDEQY
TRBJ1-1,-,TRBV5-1,ASSAGLLNTEAF
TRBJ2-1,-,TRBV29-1,SVALLDEQF
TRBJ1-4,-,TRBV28,ASSPGGSSRGKLF
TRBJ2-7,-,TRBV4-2,ASSFGLSYEQY
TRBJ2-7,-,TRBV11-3,ASSRTTGTYEQY
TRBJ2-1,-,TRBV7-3,ASSLLGGSSYNEQF
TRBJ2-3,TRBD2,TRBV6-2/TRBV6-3,ASSYTSGSTDTQY
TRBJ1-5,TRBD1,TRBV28,ASSFTGGSQPQH
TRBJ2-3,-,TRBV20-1,SASGGPDTDTQY
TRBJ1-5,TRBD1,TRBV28,ASSPSGQGRTQPQH
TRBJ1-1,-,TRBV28,ASSFSRVNTEAF
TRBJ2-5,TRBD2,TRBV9,ASSSYGGGETQY